This TCR beta chain came from a study of shared clonotypes between healthy human individuals. On ten immunoSEQ deep assay plates, unsorted PBMC DNA was sequenced. Data came from immunoSEQ multiplex PCR; TCRdb stores just in-frame clones and leaves some out. In the table there are fewer than 700,000 clones, around 77% of which are singletons. Comments on this clone: Other nucleotide sequences in the sample specify the same CDR3.

This CDR3 has 12 amino acids. Germline CDR1 and CDR2: SGHRS and YFSETQ. V lost 1 base and J lost 5, with 6 bases in between. Sequencing used PBMCs. This sequence originates from a woman in her forties in good health. Some clones in this sample may be carry-over from other donors' samples. The genes are TRBV5-1 and TRBJ2-5; D not resolved. This CDR3 is CASSLTRETQYF. The CDR3 nucleotides read TGCGCCAGCAGCTTGACGAGGGAGACCCAGTACTTC.